This TCR beta chain was captured in a study of human T cells and chemical hapten exposure. Study in general: Recorded diagnoses among the mostly female patients were alopecia areata, totalis or universalis.

CDR3 length: 15 residues. V lost 6 bases, J lost 0 bases, and 10 bases stayed unmatched. Looked up from germline, CDR1 is DFQATT and CDR2 is SNEGSKA (reference sequence). From the RACE reads, TCRdb called clonotypes with MiXCR, one entry per CDR3 protein. Among approximately 41,000 distinct CDR3 sequences, 3% to 4% were seen once, and the ten largest hold 20% to 30%. Time point of the sample: patch test 1, 2 weeks after DPC sensitization. Treatment denoted: therapeutic diphenylcyclopropenone sensitization with weekly scalp DPC. The authors extracted total RNA from unfractionated whole blood. Non-pregnant alopecia patients aged 18 to 70, suitable for DPC therapy. This clonotype was found many times.

The rearrangement uses TRBV20-1 and TRBJ1-1; 7 bases align to TRBD1. The sequencing used whole blood, collected in connection with sensitization to the hapten diphenylcyclopropenone (DPC). The receptor comes from a man aged 50-59 years with alopecia areata. Some clones in this sample may be carry-over from other donors' samples. The CDR3 protein is CSAQGGVGMNTEAFF. DNA of the CDR3: TGCAGTGCCCAGGGGGGGGTGGGCATGAACACTGAAGCTTTCTTT.